This T cell receptor beta chain was obtained from a study of technical replicates of blood from several donors. Here immunoSEQ multiplex PCR was the method, and the copy in TCRdb shows in-frame clones only, minus some. This sample has 80,000 or so clones; around 96% occur once, and the top ten carry 0.2%. The receptor's source is a human donor in good health. The material sequenced was T cells isolated from PBMCs.

This CDR3 reads CASSGRPQETQYF. CDR3 bases: TGTGCCAGTAGTGGCAGGCCACAAGAGACCCAGTACTTC. The rearrangement joins TRBV19 to TRBJ2-5; D gene uncertain. V dropped 5 bases and J dropped 2 bases, with 9 bases sitting between them. This CDR3 contains 13 residues. Germline CDR1 LNHDA, CDR2 SQIVND (reference sequence).